The following is a TCR beta chain sequence with its context. Its cognate antigen has yet to be identified. No quality values exist for individual bases; no much larger clone is one base distant. Healthy HIV-negative adults with no recently reported acute infections or vaccinations were included as donors. Every donor was a Caucasian adult living in Nashville, Tennessee, USA. CD4+ T cells were enriched through magnetic negative selection, after which naive cells were positively selected on CD45RA and the remaining negative fraction served as the memory subset. Blood was obtained by leukapheresis, after which PBMCs were separated by Ficoll-Histopaque density gradient centrifugation and cryopreserved in liquid nitrogen vapor phase. Analytical flow cytometry was used to check the purity and quantity of every magnetically sorted T cell population. Genomic DNA was isolated from each sorted fraction and quantified by UV absorbance on a Nanodrop 2000c.

The data derive from a study of shared clonotypes between healthy human individuals (dated by TCRdb to about 2020). Describing the broader study: A couple of women and a few men aged 18 to 49 years were included in the cohort. Different laboratories and diverse techniques were used to prepare libraries and sequence TCR repertoires, to increase sequencing depth and limit assay-specific biases. For each donor, CD4 naive and CD4 memory were each given three plates, CD8 naive was given two plates, and CD8 memory was given one plate. Blood TCR repertoires of four to six healthy adults were deeply sequenced to estimate repertoire size and the extent of clonotype sharing between individuals. Between about 0.8 and 9 billion PBMCs per donor were obtained by leukapheresis.

From the cysteine up to the phenylalanine, the CDR3 has a length of 16 residues. The read is trimmed to its CDR3 DNA, 48 bases read in frame from base 1. For CDR1 and CDR2, the germline V gene lists ENHRY and SYGVKD. Relative to germline, V is 2 bases shorter and J is 0 bases shorter, with 11 bases between their ends. Using the deep immunoSEQ assay, TCR CDR3 regions were amplified from genomic DNA by multiplex PCR. Extracted genomic DNA from each cell subset was distributed evenly across all wells of several immunoSEQ 96-well plates, and each plate was treated as a replicate. Each replicate PCR for sorted subsets received around 200 ng genomic DNA, equal to about 30,000 T cell genomes. Purified libraries were quantified with a Qubit 3.0 fluorometer, sized on a Bioanalyzer 2100, and re-quantified with the KAPA Library Quantification kit. A separate single-read 150-cycle Illumina NextSeq 550 flow cell was used to sequence each immunoSEQ 96-well plate. The published analysis was carried out like this. Because the immunoSEQ output included only junctional sequences and no quality scores, the filtering could not be the same as the filtering used for full-length reads. Sequences were annotated with PyIR, a Python wrapper for IgBLAST v1.9, using IMGT germline references to assign V/J genes and CDR3. Reads were removed for weak V/J assignments (E-value above 1e-6), missing CDR3, stop codons, out-of-frame junctions, or ambiguous translated residues. V3J clonotypes were defined as sequences sharing an identical inferred V gene, J gene, and CDR3 amino acid sequence. Percentage overlap between repertoires was calculated by dividing the number of shared unique clonotypes by the size of the smaller repertoire. RTK rarefaction, the Chao1 estimator, and Recon v2.1 estimates of unobserved clonotypes were used to assess repertoire richness. Generation probabilities were computed with OLGA for all TCRbeta clonotypes obtained by the gDNA method from a few donors. What TCRdb holds here is the immuneACCESS table cut down to in-frame rearrangements. Part of the clones is not present; checked against another copy, under half of the missing clones reflect an unresolved V gene, and the others are unexplained. V, J and clone size were drawn from that table, and D and trimming were deduced from the DNA. The sample table contains about 2,500,000 clones; only one count was recorded for around 94% of them. The ten largest account for around 0.14% of the sample.

Here is what the overall study found, with its caveats: Based on pairwise subsampling, the degree of clonotype sharing among donors was expected to be affected by sequencing depth. Estimated clonotype richness was generally larger for naive than for memory subsets. Across several donors, about 5.2% of naive CD4, 3% to 4% of naive CD8, approximately 2.5% of memory CD4, and roughly 0.4% of memory CD8 clonotypes were shared. Incomplete sequencing was indicated by rarefaction of sorted-subset datasets, despite the large sequencing depth. Higher generation probabilities were observed for clonotypes shared by all four sorted-subset donors than for non-shared clonotypes. Because the study included only a small number of donors, the genetic and exposure-history diversity represented was limited. Only blood was sampled, and tissue TCR repertoires likely differ from those in blood.

The clonotype was recovered from a man aged 18 to 35 in good health. The sequencing input was naive CD4+ T cells sorted from blood. Per the publication, the cell subset or site label means: CD45RA+ positively selected. This sequence uses TRBV10-3 and TRBJ1-5; TRBD1 might be the D gene, on 5 matching bases. The nucleotide sequence is TGTGCCATCAGTGAGGTTTTGGGGACTAGCAATCAGCCCCAGCATTTT. Its product reads: CAISEVLGTSNQPQHF.